This entry lists 10 T cell receptor beta chains sequenced from one sample in a study of T-cell reconstitution after alpha-beta-depleted transplantation in children. Preparation of the TCRbeta library was carried out with unique molecular identifiers. TCRdb reprocessed the PCR reads with MiXCR, giving one entry per CDR3 protein. This sample yields fewer than 550,000 distinct CDR3 sequences, of which over 9.5% are seen a single time; 2% to 2.5% belongs to the top ten. Sequenced here: PBMCs, sampled before TCRalphabeta/CD19-depleted stem cell transplant. All receptors derive from a child younger than 10 with inherited bone marrow failure, due to receive a stem cell transplant.

This clonotype was recorded a few times. The rearrangement links TRBV5-1 to TRBJ2-3; TRBD2 matches at 8 bases. Losses at the gene ends were 1 base for V and 2 bases for J; bases not matched to a gene: 6. Per germline, CDR1 SGHRS and CDR2 YFSETQ. The CDR3 totals 16 residues. DNA of the CDR3: TGCGCCAGCAGCTTGTATGGCGGGAGGACCACAGATACGCAGTATTTT. It codes for CASSLYGGRTTDTQYF.

The gene calls are TRBV10-3 and TRBJ2-1; perhaps TRBD1 as D (6 bases). The V and J ends lost 10 bases and 2 bases respectively, with 15 bases between them. Germline V gene sequence: CDR1 ENHRY, CDR2 SYGVKD. The CDR3 consists of 14 residues. The CDR3, as DNA: TGTGCCACAACGAACCGGGACACCTACAATGAGCAGTTCTTC. It specifies CATTNRDTYNEQFF.

This clonotype was seen ten or more times. V usage is TRBV20-1 and J usage is TRBJ2-3, with D possibly TRBD1 on 5 matching bases. This CDR3 spans 15 amino acids. CDR1 DFQATT and CDR2 SNEGSKA come from the germline V gene (reference sequence). Trimming removed 4 bases from V and 2 bases from J, with 16 bases in between. This CDR3 reads CSATDGVGATDTQYF. In nucleotides, the CDR3 is TGCAGTGCTACTGACGGTGTAGGGGCCACAGATACGCAGTATTTT.

This clonotype came up a few times. The V gene is TRBV6-1, the J gene TRBJ1-1, with D tentatively TRBD1 (6 bases). The CDR3 has 15 residues. Trimming removed 6 bases from V and 3 bases from J, with 17 bases in between. The V gene's germline CDR1 is MNHNS and CDR2 SASEGT. The CDR3 sequence: CASSRDTLLYTEAFF. The CDR3 region has the DNA TGTGCCAGCAGCCGGGACACTTTGCTCTACACTGAAGCTTTCTTT.

This clonotype was seen at least ten times. The V and J genes are TRBV5-5 and TRBJ1-4, with D unresolved. Germline V gives CDR1 SGHKS, CDR2 YYEKEE (reference sequence). The V end lost 1 base, the J end lost 4 bases, and 11 bases lay between the germline ends. The CDR3 loop spans 15 amino acids. In nucleotides, the CDR3 is TGTGCCAGCAGCTTGAGAACGGCCGGTAATGAAAAACTGTTTTTT. It codes for CASSLRTAGNEKLFF.

The sample holds many counts of this clonotype. In DNA form, the CDR3 reads TGTGCCAGCAGCTTTAGAACCGGGACTAGCGGGAGTGGGCAGTTCTTC. Translating gives CASSFRTGTSGSGQFF. The chain combines TRBV7-2 with TRBJ2-1, with 14 bases matching TRBD2. The CDR3 is 16 residues long. Germline V gene data show CDR1 as SGHTA and CDR2 as FQGNSA. Trimming removed 3 bases from V and 12 bases from J; junction bases left unmatched: 10. Full variable domain (rest looked up from reference TRBV7-2 and TRBJ2-1): GAGVSQSPSNKVTEKGKDVELRCDPISGHTALYWYRQSLGQGLEFLIYFQGNSAPDKSGLPSDRFSAERTGGSVSTLTIQRTQQEDSAVYLCASSFRTGTSGSGQFFGPGTRLTVL.

In its sample, this clonotype was seen many times. The genes are TRBV6-5 and TRBJ2-5; D possibly matches TRBD1 or TRBD2 (5 bases each). V lost 2 bases and J 6 bases, leaving 13 bases between the germline ends. The CDR3 has 14 residues. The germline V gene encodes CDR1 MNHEY and CDR2 SVGAGI. The CDR3 bases are TGTGCCAGCAGTTACATCGAGGGACCGCAGACCCAGTACTTC. Residues: CASSYIEGPQTQYF.

This clonotype has ten or more counts. The genes are TRBV6-1 and TRBJ2-6; TRBD2 might be the D (5 bases). There are 15 residues in the CDR3. Germline V gene lookup returns CDR1 MNHNS and CDR2 SASEGT. V was trimmed by 7 bases and J by 1 base, leaving 11 bases between them. The CDR3 is CASTAEGSGANVLTF. DNA of the CDR3: TGTGCCAGCACCGCTGAGGGTTCTGGGGCCAACGTCCTGACTTTC.

The chain is built from TRBV7-8 and TRBJ2-5; 9 bases map to TRBD2. Trimming at V came to 5 bases and at J to 1 base, leaving 11 bases not matched to a gene. The CDR3 runs 17 residues. Germline V gene data show CDR1 as SGHVS and CDR2 as FQNEAQ. The CDR3 DNA is TGTGCCAGCAGCAAAAGGTCGGGACTAGCTAGCCAAGAGACCCAGTACTTC. It translates to CASSKRSGLASQETQYF. The whole variable domain, remainder taken from reference TRBV7-8 and TRBJ2-5, is GAGVSQSPRYKVAKRGQDVALRCDPISGHVSLFWYQQALGQGPEFLTYFQNEAQLDKSGLPSDRFFAERPEGSVSTLKIQRTQQEDSAVYLCASSKRSGLASQETQYFGPGTRLLVL.

Points on this clonotype: A much more abundant neighbour one base away suggests this may be a read error. The chain carries TRBV5-6 and TRBJ1-1; 8 bases map to TRBD1. Germline assignment: CDR1 SGHDT and CDR2 YYEEEE. This CDR3 contains 14 residues. The CDR3 spells CTSGRTGSGTEAFF. CDR3 coding DNA: TGTACCAGCGGCCGGACAGGGTCGGGCACTGAAGCTTTCTTT.